Below, 32 T cell receptor beta chains from the same sample are listed, as sequenced in a study of blood T cell repertoires in COVID-19. Only in-frame clones appear in the TCRdb table, and some are missing; sequencing was by immunoSEQ multiplex PCR. The repertoire holds more than 70,000 clones, with 85% to 90% as singletons. The specimen was peripheral blood. Receptors were obtained from a man aged 60 to 69 with acute or convalescent COVID-19.

V and J are TRBV10-3 and TRBJ2-1; D possibly corresponds to TRBD1 (5 bases). Per the germline V gene, CDR1 is ENHRY and CDR2 is SYGVKD. The V and J ends lost 10 bases and 4 bases respectively, with 11 bases between them. This CDR3 has 12 residues. This CDR3 reads CATLKGYNEQFF. The CDR3 DNA reads TGTGCCACCCTGAAGGGGTACAATGAGCAGTTCTTC.

This clone occurred a few times. The V and J genes are TRBV4-3 and TRBJ2-5, with TRBD2 identical over 9 bases. J gave up 3 bases and V 0 bases, and 5 bases lay outside the gene matches. This CDR3 region has 16 residues. Germline V gene sequence: CDR1 LGHNA, CDR2 YSLEER. The CDR3 protein is CASSQDLAGGEETQYF. The CDR3 nucleotides read TGCGCCAGCAGCCAAGATTTGGCGGGGGGGGAAGAGACCCAGTACTTC.

Comments on this clone: A read error may produce the germline difference seen at one junction end. The V and J genes are TRBV6-1 and TRBJ2-1; weak D call: TRBD1 (5 bases). This CDR3 is built from 11 residues. Germline CDR1 and CDR2: MNHNS and SASEGT. The DNA of the CDR3 is TGTGCCAGCAGTGAATCGGTAGTAGGGGTCTTC. This translates into CASSESVVGVF.

This clone was found a few times. This chain's CDR3 is CSTGQSGELFF. Written as DNA, the CDR3 is TGCAGCACGGGACAATCCGGGGAGCTGTTTTTT. The genes are TRBV29-1 and TRBJ2-2; tentatively, D is TRBD1 (6 bases). The CDR3 runs 11 residues. From germline, CDR1 is SQVTM and CDR2 ANQGSEA. V was cut by 8 bases and J by 6 bases, with 10 bases left in between.

The chain links TRBV7-2 to TRBJ2-7; D gene ambiguous. The V gene's germline CDR1 is SGHTA and CDR2 FQGNSA. V lost 4 bases and J lost 7, with 14 bases in between. The CDR3 contains 13 residues. CDR3 amino acids: CASSSGASGEQYF. The CDR3 DNA follows: TGTGCCAGCAGCTCCGGAGCCTCTGGAGAGCAGTACTTC.

The V call is TRBV6-5, the J call TRBJ2-7, with 11 positions matching TRBD2. The V and J ends lost 6 bases and 2 bases, in that order; junction bases with no gene match: 6. Germline lookup yields CDR1 MNHEY and CDR2 SVGAGI. The CDR3 sequence is 15 residues long. In DNA form, the CDR3 reads TGTGCCAGCAGATCCGGGACTAGCGGCACCTACGAGCAGTACTTC. It yields the protein CASRSGTSGTYEQYF.

The chain joins TRBV30 to TRBJ2-7; D unresolved. The CDR3 totals 11 residues. Looked up from germline, CDR1 is GTSNPN and CDR2 is SVGIG (reference sequence). V was shortened by 2 bases and J by 3 bases, with 5 bases between the two germline ends. CDR3 loop: CAWSNSYEQYF. CDR3 sequence (DNA): TGTGCCTGGAGTAACAGCTACGAGCAGTACTTC. The full variable domain, rest sourced from reference TRBV30 and TRBJ2-7, is SQTIHQWPATLVQPVGSPLSLECTVEGTSNPNLYWYRQAAGRGLQLLFYSVGIGQISSEVPQNLSASRPQDRQFILSSKKLLLSDSGFYLCAWSNSYEQYFGPGTRLTVT.

About this clone itself: Other DNA sequences in the same sample also yield this CDR3. The chain has TRBV5-1 and TRBJ2-7, with TRBD1 matching 7 bases. This CDR3 contains 12 residues. Trimming removed 3 bases from V and 6 bases from J; junction bases left unmatched: 3. CDR1 and CDR2 from the germline V gene are SGHRS and YFSETQ. CDR3 sequence reads: CASSSTGIEQYF. The DNA of the CDR3 is TGCGCCAGCAGCTCGACAGGGATCGAGCAGTACTTC. Looking up the rest from reference TRBV5-1 and TRBJ2-7 gives the full variable domain: KAGVTQTPRYLIKTRGQQVTLSCSPISGHRSVSWYQQTPGQGLQFLFEYFSETQRNKGNFPGRFSGRQFSNSRSEMNVSTLELGDSALYLCASSSTGIEQYFGPGTRLTVT.

The rearrangement joins TRBV2 to TRBJ2-7; TRBD2 is a possible D gene (5 bases). Trimming stripped 6 bases from V and 4 bases from J, with 16 bases between. The CDR3 extends over 14 amino acids. Germline CDR1 reads SNHLY; CDR2 reads FYNNEI. The CDR3 sequence is CASREDRAPYEQYF. As DNA, the CDR3 is TGTGCCAGCAGGGAGGACCGGGCGCCTTACGAGCAGTACTTC. Looking up the rest from reference TRBV2 and TRBJ2-7 gives the full variable domain: EPEVTQTPSHQVTQMGQEVILRCVPISNHLYFYWYRQILGQKVEFLVSFYNNEISEKSEIFDDQFSVERPDGSNFTLKIRSTKLEDSAMYFCASREDRAPYEQYFGPGTRLTVT.

The gene calls are TRBV7-8 and TRBJ2-1; D call uncertain. The CDR3 runs to 12 residues. From germline, CDR1 is SGHVS and CDR2 FQNEAQ. The V gene lost 3 bases and the J gene lost 7 bases, with 7 bases spanning the gap. The CDR3 here is CASSFGENEQFF. CDR3 DNA sequence: TGTGCCAGCAGCTTCGGTGAGAATGAGCAGTTCTTC.

This chain joins TRBV5-1 and TRBJ1-1; the D gene is possibly TRBD1 (5 bases). Germline V gene sequence: CDR1 SGHRS, CDR2 YFSETQ. The V end was cut by 2 bases, the J end by 6 bases, with 14 bases between. CDR3 length: 14 residues. DNA of the CDR3: TGCGCCAGCAGCTTTGGGGGGGAGAGGTCTGAAGCTTTCTTT. Translation gives CASSFGGERSEAFF.

V and J are TRBV10-3 and TRBJ2-2, with 10 bases lining up with TRBD2. Germline V gene sequence: CDR1 ENHRY, CDR2 SYGVKD. V was pared by 0 bases and J by 6 bases, with 7 bases of the junction left unmatched. The CDR3 loop spans 17 amino acids. CDR3 residues: CAISESASGRASGELFF. The CDR3 DNA reads TGTGCCATCAGTGAGTCGGCCAGCGGGAGGGCCTCCGGGGAGCTGTTTTTT.

This clone appeared a single time. V is TRBV7-9 and J is TRBJ2-1; 9 bases align to TRBD1. Germline trimming cut 4 bases from V and 9 bases from J; bases unmatched to any gene: 7. The CDR3 is 14 residues long. Germline CDR1 reads SEHNR; CDR2 reads FQNEAQ (reference sequence). The CDR3 loop is CASSSTTGGSEQFF. As DNA, the CDR3 is TGTGCCAGCAGCTCTACTACAGGGGGCAGTGAGCAGTTCTTC. Variable domain in full (rest from reference TRBV7-9 and TRBJ2-1): DTGVSQNPRHKITKRGQNVTFRCDPISEHNRLYWYRQTLGQGPEFLTYFQNEAQLEKSRLLSDRFSAERPKGSFSTLEIQRTEQGDSAMYLCASSSTTGGSEQFFGPGTRLTVL.

The CDR3 is CASSPTGRDQPQHF. CDR3 nucleotide sequence: TGTGCCAGCAGCCCAACAGGGCGTGATCAGCCCCAGCATTTT. The V gene is TRBV3-1 (or the pseudogene TRBV3-2), the J gene TRBJ1-5; TRBD1 might be the D (6 bases). V was shortened by 4 bases and J by 5 bases, with 12 bases between the two germline ends. The V gene's germline CDR1 is LGHDT and CDR2 YNNKEL (reference sequence). The CDR3 length is 14 residues.

J is TRBJ1-5 and V is TRBV29-1; TRBD1 might be the D (6 bases). Trimming took 4 bases from V and 3 from J, leaving 13 bases between them. The germline V gene encodes CDR1 SQVTM and CDR2 ANQGSEA. CDR3 length equals 14 residues. In DNA, the CDR3 is TGCAGCGTTGCAGAACAGGGTGACAATCAGCCCCAGCATTTT. Amino acid sequence: CSVAEQGDNQPQHF.

V and J are TRBV29-1 and TRBJ2-5; 10 bases agree with TRBD1. CDR3 length: 13 amino acids. Germline V gene data show CDR1 as SQVTM and CDR2 as ANQGSEA. V lost 8 bases and J lost 5; bases outside the gene matches: 8. CDR3 amino acids: CSCSDRGGETQYF. The CDR3 DNA is TGCAGCTGTTCGGACAGGGGGGGGGAGACCCAGTACTTC. Complete variable domain (other parts from reference TRBV29-1 and TRBJ2-5): SAVISQKPSRDICQRGTSLTIQCQVDSQVTMMFWYRQQPGQSLTLIATANQGSEATYESGFVIDKFPISRPNLTFSTLTVSNMSPEDSSIYLCSCSDRGGETQYFGPGTRLLVL.

The chain combines TRBV3-1 (or the pseudogene TRBV3-2) with TRBJ1-4, with D possibly matching TRBD1 (6 bases). The CDR3 has 14 residues. Per the germline V gene, CDR1 is LGHDT and CDR2 is YNNKEL (reference sequence). With 3 bases removed from V and 5 bases from J, the gap between germline ends came to 10 bases. Written as DNA, the CDR3 is TGTGCCAGCAGCCATCGGCAGGGGAATGAAAAACTGTTTTTT. Protein sequence: CASSHRQGNEKLFF.

This chain joins TRBV5-8 and TRBJ2-5; 9 bases agree with TRBD2. CDR1 SGHTS and CDR2 YDEGEE come from the germline V gene. The junction had 3 bases not matched to a gene; V was cut back by 7 bases and J by 2 bases. This CDR3 is 13 amino acids long. CDR3 residues: CASRTSAQETQYF. CDR3 in DNA: TGTGCCAGCCGGACTAGCGCACAAGAGACCCAGTACTTC.

The gene calls are TRBV5-1 and TRBJ2-3; 9 bases are shared with TRBD1. V trimming: 1 base; J trimming: 4 bases; junction bases outside the gene matches: 4. The germline V gene has CDR1 SGHRS and CDR2 YFSETQ. CDR3 size: 15 residues. The CDR3 coding sequence is TGCGCCAGCAGCTTGAGGAGACAGGGGGCAGATACGCAGTATTTT. Protein: CASSLRRQGADTQYF.

The chain is built from TRBV7-7 and TRBJ2-2; D ambiguous. V was shortened by 3 bases and J by 3 bases, with 14 bases between the two germline ends. CDR1 is SSHAT, CDR2 FNYEAQ, per germline (reference sequence). This CDR3 is 16 amino acids long. The CDR3 region has the DNA TGTGCCAGCAGCTTGTCGAGACTCCCTGACACCGGGGAGCTGTTTTTT. This translates into CASSLSRLPDTGELFF.

The J gene is TRBJ2-3, the V gene TRBV6-5; TRBD2 aligns across 13 bases. V lost 4 bases to trimming and J lost 3 bases; unmatched junction nucleotides: 1. Germline assignment: CDR1 MNHEY and CDR2 SVGAGI. The CDR3 runs 15 residues. CDR3: CASSWTSGGTDTQYF. The CDR3 nucleotides are TGTGCCAGCAGTTGGACTAGCGGGGGTACAGATACGCAGTATTTT.

The rearrangement links TRBV18 to TRBJ2-5; 7 bases are shared with TRBD2. The CDR3 runs 14 residues. Per germline, CDR1 KGHSH and CDR2 LQKENI. The trim removed 9 bases at V and 3 bases at J, leaving 10 bases unmatched. CDR3 protein: CASSKSGAKETQYF. CDR3 DNA sequence: TGTGCCAGTTCCAAAAGCGGGGCAAAAGAGACCCAGTACTTC.

The V gene is TRBV6-5, the J gene TRBJ1-1, with D possibly TRBD1 on 6 matching bases. The CDR3 has 13 residues. Germline V CDR1 and CDR2: MNHEY, SVGAGI. V was pared by 4 bases and J by 5 bases, with 11 bases between. CDR3 loop: CASSLPGATEAFF. In DNA form, the CDR3 reads TGTGCCAGCAGTTTGCCAGGGGCGACTGAAGCTTTCTTT.

The genes are TRBV5-1 and TRBJ1-1; tentative D call: TRBD1 (6 bases). V gave up 4 bases and J gave up 4 bases, with 14 bases separating them. Germline V gives CDR1 SGHRS, CDR2 YFSETQ. The CDR3 consists of 14 residues. The CDR3 bases are TGCGCCAGCAGCCCGCGGGGGCCCAGCACTGAAGCTTTCTTT. Protein: CASSPRGPSTEAFF.

The rearrangement uses TRBV4-1 and TRBJ1-5, with 10 bases matching TRBD1. Per the germline V gene, CDR1 is MGHRA and CDR2 is YSYEKL. The CDR3 extends over 16 amino acids. J lost 6 bases, V lost 1 base, and 6 bases had no gene match. CDR3 DNA sequence: TGCGCCAGCAGCCAAGCGACAGGGGGCCGGGTTCAGCCCCAGCATTTT. This gives the protein CASSQATGGRVQPQHF.

The genes are TRBV5-1 and TRBJ2-2; 12 bases are shared with TRBD2. Trimming took 1 base from V and 5 from J; bases not matched to a gene: 3. The germline gives CDR1 SGHRS, CDR2 YFSETQ. There are 16 residues in the CDR3. CDR3 DNA sequence: TGCGCCAGCAGCTTGTCGACTAGCGGGAGAACCGGGGAGCTGTTTTTT. It translates to CASSLSTSGRTGELFF.

The chain joins TRBV23-1 to TRBJ1-2; D ambiguous. TRBV23-1 is noted as an ORF with a role that remains uncertain. This CDR3 comprises 11 residues. Trimming took 4 bases from V and 5 from J, leaving 5 bases between them. In nucleotides, the CDR3 is TGCGCCAGCAGTCCTTATTATGGCTACACCTTC. The encoded protein is CASSPYYGYTF.

A note on this clone: Other DNA sequences in the same sample also yield this CDR3. V is TRBV5-1 and J is TRBJ2-3; no clear D. Germline V gives CDR1 SGHRS, CDR2 YFSETQ. CDR3 length: 13 amino acids. Trimming removed 4 bases from V and 0 bases from J, with 6 bases in between. In DNA form, the CDR3 reads TGCGCCAGCAGCCTTCCTAGCACAGATACGCAGTATTTT. Its translation is CASSLPSTDTQYF.

This clone was counted a few times. This chain uses TRBV20-1 with TRBJ2-1, with D possibly TRBD1 on 7 matching bases. The germline CDR1 and CDR2 sequences are DFQATT and SNEGSKA (reference sequence). The CDR3 is 13 amino acids. V dropped 3 bases and J dropped 7 bases, with 13 bases sitting between them. The CDR3 nucleotides are TGCAGTGCTAGTTCGACAGGGAGGAATGAGCAGTTCTTC. Translation: CSASSTGRNEQFF.

The rearrangement links TRBV7-8 to TRBJ2-3; TRBD2 matches at 9 bases. Germline V gene data show CDR1 as SGHVS and CDR2 as FQNEAQ. The ends lost 2 bases at V and 3 bases at J; junction bases unmatched: 3. The CDR3 length is 15 residues. The CDR3 coding sequence is TGTGCCAGCAGCTTATGGGCGGGGGGGACAGATACGCAGTATTTT. Its translation is CASSLWAGGTDTQYF.

The chain employs TRBV7-9 and TRBJ2-7; 7 bases are shared with TRBD1. Losses at the gene ends were 8 bases for V and 1 base for J; bases not matched to a gene: 5. Germline values: CDR1 SEHNR, CDR2 FQNEAQ (reference sequence). This CDR3 has 13 amino acids. CDR3 sequence: CASGQGQSYEQYF. The CDR3 DNA is TGTGCCAGCGGCCAGGGACAGTCCTACGAGCAGTACTTC.

The rearrangement joins TRBV4-2 to TRBJ2-3; D possibly corresponds to TRBD2 (6 bases). V lost 4 bases, J lost 4 bases, and 18 bases lay in between. Germline values: CDR1 LGHNA, CDR2 YNFKEQ. This CDR3 contains 16 residues. As DNA, the CDR3 is TGTGCCAGCAGCCTCGTAGCATGGAGGGAATCAGATACGCAGTATTTT. This encodes CASSLVAWRESDTQYF.